A selection of T cell receptor beta chains follows, all from one sample in a study of naive and memory T cell subsets. TCRdb analysed the UMI-ligation and nested PCR reads with MiXCR anew, one entry per CDR3 protein. Of about 140,000 distinct CDR3 sequences listed, around 21% are singletons. The material sequenced was naive CD8+ T cells from blood. All receptors derive from a human donor in good health. The CDR3 runs from the conserved cysteine through the conserved F or W. D genes are given only for firm matches. The size entry is marked missing in some rows and otherwise reads once, few, many or a size class.

size,D,J,V,CDR3,DNA
once,-,TRBJ1-2,TRBV12-5,CASGLVNQEISWYGYTF,TGTGCTAGTGGTTTGGTAAACCAGGAGATATCTTGGTATGGCTACACCTTC
few,-,TRBJ2-7,TRBV28,CASSFGNHEQYF,TGTGCCAGCAGTTTCGGCAACCACGAGCAGTACTTC
few,-,TRBJ2-7,TRBV4-2,CASSQDHQESYEQYF,TGTGCCAGCAGCCAAGATCACCAGGAATCCTACGAGCAGTACTTC
-,-,TRBJ2-1,TRBV24-1,CATSDTGYNEQFF,TGTGCCACCAGTGATACAGGGTACAATGAGCAGTTCTTC
once,-,TRBJ2-7,TRBV30,CAWSVEGYEQYF,TGTGCCTGGAGTGTAGAGGGATACGAGCAGTACTTC
few,-,TRBJ1-5,TRBV10-3,CAISEYGVNQPQHF,TGTGCCATCAGTGAGTATGGGGTCAATCAGCCCCAGCATTTT
-,-,TRBJ2-3,TRBV19,CASSHPVGHPNTDTQYF,TGTGCCAGTAGCCACCCCGTCGGGCACCCCAACACAGATACGCAGTATTTT
-,-,TRBJ2-7,TRBV6-5,CASSYRVSYEQYF,TGTGCCAGCAGTTATAGGGTTTCCTACGAGCAGTACTTC
-,-,TRBJ2-3,TRBV7-2,CASSLESDPEDTQYF,TGTGCCAGCAGCTTAGAAAGTGACCCCGAAGATACGCAGTATTTT
-,TRBD2,TRBJ2-1,TRBV7-6,CASSLGLAGGLNEQFF,TGTGCCAGCAGCTTAGGACTAGCGGGAGGGCTGAATGAGCAGTTCTTC
-,-,TRBJ2-1,TRBV29-1,CSVDSSWEDEQFF,TGCAGCGTTGACTCTAGCTGGGAGGATGAGCAGTTCTTC
few,-,TRBJ2-7,TRBV7-2,CASSLDLPYEQYF,TGTGCCAGCAGCTTGGACCTCCCGTACGAGCAGTACTTC
once,TRBD2,TRBJ2-3,TRBV5-6,CASSLTGGSVTDTQYF,TGTGCCAGCAGCTTGACAGGCGGGAGTGTCACAGATACGCAGTATTTT
-,TRBD2,TRBJ2-1,TRBV25-1,CASRRDRTSCPSSYNEQFF,TGTGCCAGCAGACGAGACCGGACTAGCTGCCCTAGCTCCTACAATGAGCAGTTCTTC
-,-,TRBJ1-1,TRBV27,CASSYGTTNTEAFF,TGTGCCAGCAGTTACGGGACAACGAACACTGAAGCTTTCTTT
few,TRBD1,TRBJ1-1,TRBV4-3,CANSQVRTGGENTEAFF,TGCGCCAACAGCCAAGTACGGACAGGGGGCGAGAACACTGAAGCTTTCTTT
-,TRBD1,TRBJ2-6,TRBV28,CASSSLNRGSPSGANVLTF,TGTGCCAGCAGTTCCCTTAACAGGGGGTCCCCATCTGGGGCCAACGTCCTGACTTTC
-,-,TRBJ2-7,TRBV28,CASSLRAWAYEQYF,TGTGCCAGCAGTCTCCGGGCCTGGGCCTACGAGCAGTACTTC
few,-,TRBJ2-5,TRBV7-6,CASSLFLTETKETQYF,TGTGCCAGCAGCTTATTCCTAACGGAGACTAAAGAGACCCAGTACTTC
few,-,TRBJ1-2,TRBV6-5,CASSPDHYGYTF,TGTGCCAGCAGTCCCGACCACTATGGCTACACCTTC
few,-,TRBJ2-6,TRBV4-2,CASSQSGTEGSGANVLTF,TGTGCCAGCAGCCAATCCGGGACGGAAGGCTCTGGGGCCAACGTCCTGACTTTC
-,-,TRBJ2-2,TRBV10-2,CASRTANTGELFF,TGCGCCAGCAGGACAGCGAACACCGGGGAGCTGTTTTTT
-,-,TRBJ2-1,TRBV29-1,CSVLPDHYNEQFF,TGCAGCGTCTTACCTGACCACTACAATGAGCAGTTCTTC
-,TRBD2,TRBJ2-5,TRBV28,CASSPGTSGSGETQYF,TGTGCCAGCAGTCCCGGGACTAGCGGGAGTGGAGAGACCCAGTACTTC
-,-,TRBJ2-6,TRBV5-6,CASSLATGSGANVLTF,TGTGCCAGCAGCTTGGCGACAGGCTCTGGGGCCAACGTCCTGACTTTC
-,-,TRBJ2-5,TRBV28,CASSIRVSYQETQYF,TGTGCCAGCAGCATCAGGGTTTCGTACCAAGAGACCCAGTACTTC
-,TRBD1,TRBJ2-4,TRBV28,CASRLGQAENIQYF,TGTGCCAGCAGGTTAGGACAGGCCGAAAACATTCAGTACTTC
-,-,TRBJ2-7,TRBV6-6,CATLTTGPYEQYF,TGTGCCACCTTAACCACGGGGCCCTACGAGCAGTACTTC
few,-,TRBJ1-4,TRBV3-1,CASSQEGGGLNEKLFF,TGTGCCAGCAGCCAAGAAGGCGGCGGTCTTAATGAAAAACTGTTTTTT
-,TRBD1,TRBJ1-4,TRBV19,CASSPVLLAGQGLPTNEKLFF,TGTGCCAGTAGCCCCGTCCTCCTTGCAGGACAGGGATTACCAACTAATGAAAAACTGTTTTTT
few,TRBD2,TRBJ2-1,TRBV7-6,CASSVRGSNSYNEQFF,TGTGCCAGCAGCGTTCGCGGGAGTAACTCCTACAATGAGCAGTTCTTC
many,-,TRBJ1-4,TRBV6-6,CASRFYSNNEKLFF,TGTGCCAGCAGATTTTATTCCAACAATGAAAAACTGTTTTTT
-,TRBD1,TRBJ1-2,TRBV20-1,CSASAEFTGEGYGYTF,TGCAGTGCTAGTGCCGAGTTTACAGGGGAAGGGTATGGCTACACCTTC
once,TRBD2,TRBJ2-1,TRBV11-2,CASSQITGLAGIEQFF,TGTGCCAGCAGCCAAATAACGGGACTAGCGGGAATCGAGCAGTTCTTC
-,-,TRBJ2-5,TRBV6-5,CASSYSPGEETQYF,TGTGCCAGCAGTTACTCTCCAGGGGAAGAGACCCAGTACTTC
many,-,TRBJ2-3,TRBV28,CASSLSQATDTQYF,TGTGCCAGCAGTTTATCCCAGGCCACAGATACGCAGTATTTT
-,TRBD1,TRBJ1-2,TRBV2,CARGGQADSYTF,TGTGCCAGGGGGGGACAGGCGGATAGCTACACCTTC
many,-,TRBJ2-3,TRBV11-1,CASSLNRVPNTDTQYF,TGTGCCAGCAGCTTGAACAGGGTTCCAAACACAGATACGCAGTATTTT
few,TRBD2,TRBJ2-1,TRBV28,CASSLAGGLNEQFF,TGTGCCAGCAGTCTAGCGGGAGGGCTTAATGAGCAGTTCTTC